Each of the 28 T cell receptor beta chains below was sequenced from the same sample in a study of beta chain features in type 1 diabetes. Reverse transcription of all isolated RNA meant that expressed TCRB transcripts were sequenced. The table came from immunoSEQ multiplex PCR; TCRdb's copy has only in-frame clones and leaves some out. The data show 90,000 to 110,000 clones, 40% seen once. Sequencing was carried out using stem cell memory CD4+ T cells from blood. All receptors come from a woman aged 18-29 years in good health.

The chain is built from TRBV6-4 and TRBJ1-5; weak D call: TRBD1 (6 bases). This CDR3 has 13 amino acids. Germline V lookup: CDR1 MRHNA, CDR2 SNTAGT. V lost 8 bases, J lost 6 bases, and 14 bases lay in between. This CDR3 is CASSDRLGQPQHF. Here the CDR3 DNA reads TGTGCCAGCTCTGACAGGCTGGGTCAGCCCCAGCATTTT.

The chain couples TRBV29-1 to TRBJ2-3, with unresolved D. Germline assignment: CDR1 SQVTM and CDR2 ANQGSEA. This CDR3 region has 14 residues. Between the trimmed V and J ends, which lost 3 bases and 0 bases, there was a span of 10 bases. This CDR3 reads CSVDSVPSTDTQYF. The CDR3 region has the DNA TGCAGCGTTGATTCTGTCCCTAGCACAGATACGCAGTATTTT.

This chain connects TRBV7-2 to TRBJ2-7; 9 positions match TRBD2. The trim removed 5 bases at V and 0 bases at J, leaving 11 bases unmatched. This CDR3 spans 17 amino acids. CDR1 and CDR2 from the germline V gene are SGHTA and FQGNSA. CDR3 protein: CASSLLLAGVSSYEQYF. The CDR3 coding sequence is TGTGCCAGCAGCCTACTATTAGCGGGAGTATCCTCCTACGAGCAGTACTTC.

The genes are TRBV7-9 and TRBJ1-2; possibly TRBD1 for D (6 bases). Germline CDR1 reads SEHNR; CDR2 reads FQNEAQ (reference sequence). The CDR3 loop spans 13 amino acids. V shed 4 bases and J shed 5 bases, with 11 bases lying between them. The CDR3 is CASSSRDTYGYTF. The CDR3 nucleotides read TGTGCCAGCAGCTCCCGGGACACTTATGGCTACACCTTC.

The chain links TRBV18 to TRBJ2-1, with TRBD1 matching 10 bases. The CDR3 has 14 amino acids. The V gene end was trimmed by 6 bases and the J gene end by 11 bases; junction bases not matched to a gene: 10. Germline assignment: CDR1 KGHSH and CDR2 LQKENI. This CDR3 reads CASSVRDRGTKQFF. CDR3 nucleotide sequence: TGTGCCAGCTCTGTCCGGGACAGGGGTACGAAGCAGTTCTTC.

The chain uses TRBV28 and TRBJ2-3, with 10 bases matching TRBD1. The CDR3 has 14 amino acids. With V trimmed by 6 bases and J by 3 bases, 3 bases remained unmatched. Germline V CDR1 and CDR2: MDHEN, SYDVKM. This chain's CDR3 is CASRPGQGTDTQYF. CDR3 bases: TGTGCCAGCAGACCGGGACAGGGGACAGATACGCAGTATTTT.

Regarding this clone: A clone one base away is much larger, so this may be a read error. The same CDR3 is also encoded by other DNA sequences in this sample. The gene calls are TRBV5-1 and TRBJ2-7; D is uncertain. Germline loops: CDR1 SGHRS, CDR2 YFSETQ. This CDR3 has 11 residues. V dropped 3 bases and J dropped 2 bases, with 3 bases sitting between them. CDR3 nucleotide sequence: TGCGCCAGCAGCTCCACCTACGAGCAGTACTTC. Its translation is CASSSTYEQYF.

The chain uses TRBV5-1 and TRBJ2-2; D possibly corresponds to TRBD1 (6 bases). Germline CDR1 SGHRS, CDR2 YFSETQ. The CDR3 runs 18 residues. With 7 bases removed from V and 2 bases from J, the gap between germline ends came to 24 bases. This CDR3 reads CASGLISRRGPNTGELFF. CDR3 nucleotide sequence: TGCGCCAGCGGCCTTATCAGTCGCAGGGGCCCAAACACCGGGGAGCTGTTTTTT.

The chain carries TRBV4-2 and TRBJ1-4, with a weak D call TRBD1 (6 bases). The V and J ends lost 6 bases and 7 bases respectively, with 18 bases between them. The CDR3 consists of 15 residues. CDR1 and CDR2 from the germline V gene are LGHNA and YNFKEQ. CDR3 sequence: CASSKTRGISEKLFF. CDR3 DNA: TGTGCCAGCAGTAAAACCAGGGGAATCAGTGAAAAACTGTTTTTT.

The rearrangement links TRBV11-2 to TRBJ2-3, with TRBD2 matching 7 bases. CDR1 is SGHAT, CDR2 FQNNGV, per germline. V lost 6 bases and J lost 3; bases outside the gene matches: 12. This CDR3 spans 16 amino acids. CDR3 sequence reads: CASSKRAGDSTDTQYF. The CDR3 DNA follows: TGTGCCAGCAGTAAGAGGGCGGGAGATTCGACAGATACGCAGTATTTT.

This clone was seen more than once but under ten times. The V and J genes are TRBV10-3 and TRBJ2-7, with 7 bases that match TRBD2. V lost 4 bases to trimming and J lost 1 base; unmatched junction nucleotides: 7. There are 15 residues in the CDR3. The germline gives CDR1 ENHRY, CDR2 SYGVKD. The CDR3 coding sequence is TGTGCCATCAGTGCGAGCGGGAAGATTTCCTACGAGCAGTACTTC. Translated: CAISASGKISYEQYF.

This clone was seen a single time. This chain links TRBV28 with TRBJ1-2, with TRBD1 matching 9 bases. In germline, CDR1 is MDHEN, CDR2 SYDVKM. V gave up 5 bases and J gave up 2 bases; unmatched junction bases: 6. The CDR3 is made up of 15 amino acids. This CDR3 is CASSGQGKGNYGYTF. DNA for the CDR3: TGTGCCAGCAGTGGACAGGGGAAGGGGAACTATGGCTACACCTTC.

This clone was recorded only once. The chain is built from TRBV30 and TRBJ2-1; 8 positions agree with TRBD2. The V gene's germline CDR1 is GTSNPN and CDR2 SVGIG (reference sequence). V dropped 1 base and J dropped 5; count of bases not matched to a gene: 4. The CDR3 length is 14 residues. The CDR3 DNA is TGTGCCTGGAGTGGAACTAGCGGAGACAATGAGCAGTTCTTC. Translating gives CAWSGTSGDNEQFF.

Points on this clone: Other DNA sequences in this sample translate to the same CDR3. This chain joins TRBV4-2 and TRBJ2-7; the match to TRBD2 covers 12 bases. The trim removed 1 base at V and 2 bases at J, leaving 0 bases unmatched. The germline V gene has CDR1 LGHNA and CDR2 YNFKEQ. The CDR3 is 15 amino acids. The CDR3 here is CASSQGLAGAYEQYF. Written as DNA, the CDR3 is TGTGCCAGCAGCCAAGGACTAGCGGGAGCCTACGAGCAGTACTTC.

On this clone: An end of the junction differs from the germline gene, which may be a read error. Additional DNA sequences in this sample encode the identical CDR3. This chain links TRBV18 with TRBJ1-4; 7 bases align to TRBD1. This CDR3 comprises 15 residues. Germline loops: CDR1 KGHSH, CDR2 LQKENI. The DNA of the CDR3 is TGTGCCAGCTCACCACCGGGACAGCGGTCAGGGAAACTTTTTTTT. This gives the protein CASSPPGQRSGKLFF.

This clone has just a few counts. The V and J genes are TRBV5-6 and TRBJ2-1; 9 nucleotides match TRBD2. This CDR3 is 16 amino acids long. V shed 1 base, J shed 4 bases, and the junction held 6 bases outside the gene matches. Per germline, CDR1 SGHDT and CDR2 YYEEEE. This CDR3 reads CASSLKGLASYNEQFF. The DNA of the CDR3 is TGTGCCAGCAGCTTGAAGGGACTAGCCAGTTACAATGAGCAGTTCTTC.

CDR3 DNA sequence: TGTGCCAGCCGAATCCAAAAAACAGGGAACACTGAAGCTTTCTTT. As protein: CASRIQKTGNTEAFF. V usage is TRBV6-1 and J usage is TRBJ1-1, with D possibly matching TRBD1 (5 bases). CDR1 and CDR2 from the germline V gene are MNHNS and SASEGT. The V end was cut by 8 bases, the J end by 1 base, with 17 bases between. The CDR3 length is 15 residues.

This clone has more than one count but fewer than ten. The rearrangement uses TRBV29-1 and TRBJ1-1, with TRBD1 matching 7 bases. The CDR3 has 13 amino acids. V was pared by 3 bases and J by 6 bases, with 7 bases of the junction left unmatched. Germline lookup yields CDR1 SQVTM and CDR2 ANQGSEA. The CDR3 loop is CSVETGFRAEAFF. The CDR3 DNA is TGCAGCGTTGAGACAGGGTTTAGGGCTGAAGCTTTCTTT.

About this clone: The same CDR3 is also encoded by other DNA sequences in this sample. This chain links TRBV15 with TRBJ2-1; a possible D gene is TRBD1 (5 bases). The germline V gene encodes CDR1 LNHNV and CDR2 YYDKDF (reference sequence). This CDR3 is built from 13 residues. V gave up 3 bases and J gave up 5 bases, with 8 bases separating them. CDR3 amino acids: CATSRDIHNEQFF. The CDR3 nucleotides read TGTGCCACCAGCAGGGACATTCACAATGAGCAGTTCTTC.

The J gene is TRBJ2-7, the V gene TRBV4-1; D gene uncertain. The CDR3 loop spans 15 amino acids. Germline V gives CDR1 MGHRA, CDR2 YSYEKL. V shed 0 bases and J shed 3 bases, with 12 bases lying between them. The CDR3 sequence is CASSQDGGFLYEQYF. The DNA of the CDR3 is TGCGCCAGCAGCCAAGATGGTGGCTTCCTCTACGAGCAGTACTTC.

This clone was observed a few times. The rearrangement uses TRBV5-1 and TRBJ1-1, with D uncertain. This CDR3 contains 14 residues. Looked up from germline, CDR1 is SGHRS and CDR2 is YFSETQ. The V gene lost 1 base and the J gene lost 1 base, with 8 bases spanning the gap. CDR3 coding DNA: TGCGCCAGCAGCTTGTTTGCGGGGAACACTGAAGCTTTCTTT. It specifies CASSLFAGNTEAFF.

This chain uses TRBV7-2 with TRBJ1-1; D perhaps matches TRBD1 (6 bases). Germline values: CDR1 SGHTA, CDR2 FQGNSA. CDR3 length: 18 residues. The V end lost 2 bases, the J end lost 4 bases, and 23 bases lay between the germline ends. The CDR3 reads CASSLRSSFGGLGTEAFF. In nucleotides, the CDR3 is TGTGCCAGCAGCTTAAGATCGTCATTCGGGGGGCTGGGCACTGAAGCTTTCTTT.

This clone has only a few counts. The chain links TRBV7-8 to TRBJ2-2, with D possibly TRBD2 on 5 matching bases. This CDR3 is 16 amino acids long. Trimming took off 6 bases at V and 3 bases at J, with 17 bases between the two ends. CDR1 SGHVS and CDR2 FQNEAQ come from the germline V gene. CDR3 nucleotides: TGTGCCAGCAGATACCGCAGAGGGTTGCACACCGGGGAGCTGTTTTTT. It yields the protein CASRYRRGLHTGELFF. The variable domain in full, with the rest retrieved from reference TRBV7-8 and TRBJ2-2, is GAGVSQSPRYKVAKRGQDVALRCDPISGHVSLFWYQQALGQGPEFLTYFQNEAQLDKSGLPSDRFFAERPEGSVSTLKIQRTQQEDSAVYLCASRYRRGLHTGELFFGEGSRLTVL.

The chain links TRBV9 to TRBJ2-7; TRBD1 matches at 9 bases. The CDR3 consists of 15 residues. Losses at the gene ends were 2 bases for V and 2 bases for J; bases not matched to a gene: 5. CDR1 is SGDLS, CDR2 YYNGEE, per germline. The CDR3 DNA follows: TGTGCCAGCAGCGTTCGGACAGGGGCGACCTACGAGCAGTACTTC. As protein: CASSVRTGATYEQYF.

The CDR3 here is CASSGDRGSNEQFF. DNA of the CDR3: TGTGCCAGCAGTGGGGACAGGGGGTCCAATGAGCAGTTCTTC. This chain connects TRBV2 to TRBJ2-1, with 11 bases matching TRBD1. The V segment lost 4 bases and the J segment 6 bases; nucleotides outside the gene matches: 2. Germline CDR1 reads SNHLY; CDR2 reads FYNNEI. The CDR3 covers 14 residues.

The chain employs TRBV5-1 and TRBJ1-2; D unclear. The germline gives CDR1 SGHRS, CDR2 YFSETQ. The length of the CDR3 is 15 residues. V lost 0 bases to trimming and J lost 5 bases, with 14 bases between them. The CDR3 nucleotides read TGCGCCAGCAGCTTGGCGGCGGGCCCTAGGTATGGCTACACCTTC. This codes for CASSLAAGPRYGYTF.

The genes are TRBV7-9 and TRBJ2-1; TRBD2 agrees at 10 bases. The V segment lost 7 bases and the J segment 9 bases; nucleotides outside the gene matches: 9. From germline, CDR1 is SEHNR and CDR2 FQNEAQ (reference sequence). The CDR3 is 14 amino acids. The CDR3 DNA follows: TGTGCCAGCAACCCAGCGGGAGGGACAGGTGAGCAGTTCTTC. Translating it yields CASNPAGGTGEQFF.

The genes are TRBV5-1 and TRBJ2-7; 7 bases agree with TRBD1. The ends lost 0 bases at V and 0 bases at J; junction bases unmatched: 3. The CDR3 contains 15 residues. Germline CDR1 is SGHRS and CDR2 is YFSETQ. CDR3 sequence (DNA): TGCGCCAGCAGCTTGGTTGCAGGGGGCTCCTACGAGCAGTACTTC. As protein: CASSLVAGGSYEQYF.